This TCR beta chain originates from a study of CD8 T cells in Susac syndrome. Notes on the study in general: That the number of individuals in its TCR sequencing and HLA analysis was relatively small was acknowledged by the study.

FACS enriched CD8+ TEMRA cells, while bulk CD8+ and CD4+ were negatively isolated. Random hexamers were used to reverse transcribe roughly 0.5 to 1 ug of RNA. TCR beta CDR3 was amplified by immunoSEQ multiplex PCR. This amplification extended across 54 Vbeta and 13 Jbeta segments. One entry per CDR3 protein, called by TCRdb with MiXCR from the immunoSEQ multiplex PCR reads. The sample lists around 62,000 distinct CDR3 sequences; more than 90% were seen once. With regard to this clonotype: Its antigen is unknown.

Germline V gene lookup returns CDR1 LGHNA and CDR2 YSLEER. V lost 0 bases, J lost 2 bases, and 5 bases stayed unmatched. This CDR3 has 18 residues. The chain is built from TRBV4-3 and TRBJ2-3; 13 nucleotides agree with TRBD2. This TCR was sampled from a human donor in good health. The sequenced sample was CD8+ T cells from PBMCs. CDR3 sequence (DNA): TGCGCCAGCAGCCAAGATCCGACTAGCGGGGGGAACACAGATACGCAGTATTTT. It codes for CASSQDPTSGGNTDTQYF.